The 21 T cell receptor beta chains reported below all come from one sample, sequenced in a study of cytomegalovirus exposure and HLA in healthy donors. PCR used 60 Vbeta primers and 13 Jbeta primers. Using immunoSEQ multiplex PCR, the repertoire was profiled, and TCRdb retains in-frame clones only, with some absent. The sample has about 180,000 clones; roughly 81% are singletons. Sequenced: PBMCs. All receptors derive from a girl between 10 and 17 years old in good health and CMV-seropositive.

This clone was recorded once. J is TRBJ2-2 and V is TRBV5-4; no firm D call. Germline CDR1 SGHNT, CDR2 YYREEE (reference sequence). This CDR3 spans 15 amino acids. Trimming stripped 3 bases from V and 2 bases from J, with 11 bases between. The CDR3 bases are TGTGCCAGCAGCTCCCGCGATAGAAACACCGGGGAGCTGTTTTTT. Encoded protein: CASSSRDRNTGELFF.

CDR3: CASSQPGEIGYTF. In nucleotides, the CDR3 is TGTGCCAGCAGCCAACCAGGCGAAATTGGTTACACCTTC. V gene TRBV14 combines with J gene TRBJ1-2, with D uncertain. The V and J ends lost 2 bases and 11 bases respectively, with 15 bases between them. This CDR3 contains 13 residues. Germline V CDR1 and CDR2: SGHDN, FVKESK.

The chain links TRBV6-1 to TRBJ1-3; TRBD1 matches 8 bases. The CDR3 covers 15 residues. Looked up from germline, CDR1 is MNHNS and CDR2 is SASEGT. After removal of 8 bases from V and 0 bases from J, the junction contained 6 bases not matched to a gene. The CDR3 loop reads CASERTGLSGNTIYF. In DNA form, the CDR3 reads TGTGCCAGCGAAAGGACAGGGCTCTCTGGAAACACCATATATTTT.

The rearrangement links TRBV19 to TRBJ1-6; D is unresolved. Germline V gene sequence: CDR1 LNHDA, CDR2 SQIVND (reference sequence). V lost 1 base and J lost 3, with 4 bases in between. The CDR3 spans 14 residues. The CDR3 DNA reads TGTGCCAGTAGTATAGTCAGCTATAATTCACCCCTCCACTTT. The encoded protein is CASSIVSYNSPLHF.

This clone was seen just once. The CDR3 sequence: CASSPRDYGYTF. CDR3 bases: TGTGCCAGCTCACCCCGAGACTATGGCTACACCTTC. The chain joins TRBV18 to TRBJ1-2; D not certain. Germline CDR1 reads KGHSH; CDR2 reads LQKENI. The germline V and J ends were trimmed by 3 bases and 3 bases, with 5 bases remaining between them. The CDR3 is 12 amino acids. The full variable domain, with the rest looked up from reference TRBV18 and TRBJ1-2, is NAGVMQNPRHLVRRRGQEARLRCSPMKGHSHVYWYRQLPEEGLKFMVYLQKENIIDESGMPKERFSAEFPKEGPSILRIQQVVRGDSAAYFCASSPRDYGYTFGSGTRLTVV.

The chain combines TRBV30 with TRBJ1-2; TRBD1 matches at 7 bases. This CDR3 region has 16 residues. Per the germline V gene, CDR1 is GTSNPN and CDR2 is SVGIG (reference sequence). V shed 3 bases and J 6 bases; nucleotides not matched to a gene: 16. The CDR3 bases are TGTGCCTGGAGGAGCCCTAAACCAACAGGGGTAAATGGCTACACCTTC. Protein: CAWRSPKPTGVNGYTF. Filled out from reference TRBV30 and TRBJ1-2, the complete variable domain reads SQTIHQWPATLVQPVGSPLSLECTVEGTSNPNLYWYRQAAGRGLQLLFYSVGIGQISSEVPQNLSASRPQDRQFILSSKKLLLSDSGFYLCAWRSPKPTGVNGYTFGSGTRLTVV.

The chain employs TRBV15 and TRBJ1-1; a possible D gene is TRBD1 (6 bases). CDR1 LNHNV and CDR2 YYDKDF come from the germline V gene (reference sequence). The CDR3 is 15 amino acids. Trimming left V 1 base short and J 6 bases short, with 15 bases between. The CDR3 bases are TGTGCCACCAGCAGAGTGCAGGGGATTAAGTCTGAAGCTTTCTTT. Its protein product is CATSRVQGIKSEAFF.

The chain employs TRBV7-8 and TRBJ1-5; weak D call: TRBD1 (6 bases). CDR3 length: 15 amino acids. Germline V gene lookup returns CDR1 SGHVS and CDR2 FQNEAQ. V dropped 5 bases and J dropped 1 base, with 12 bases sitting between them. The CDR3 sequence is CASSHRDLSNQPQHF. The CDR3 DNA sequence: TGTGCCAGCAGCCACAGGGATTTGAGCAATCAGCCCCAGCATTTT.

The chain is built from TRBV7-2 and TRBJ1-1; 7 nucleotides agree with TRBD1. From germline, CDR1 is SGHTA and CDR2 FQGNSA. The CDR3 extends over 15 amino acids. The ends lost 1 base at V and 2 bases at J; junction bases unmatched: 4. The CDR3 region is CASSLEGGSNTEAFF. The CDR3 DNA sequence: TGTGCCAGCAGCTTAGAAGGGGGCAGCAACACTGAAGCTTTCTTT.

This clone appeared a few times. Distinct nucleotide sequences in the sample also encode this CDR3. The genes are TRBV6-5 and TRBJ2-2; 8 bases agree with TRBD2. Germline V gene sequence: CDR1 MNHEY, CDR2 SVGAGI. This CDR3 spans 15 amino acids. V lost 3 bases to trimming and J lost 4 bases; unmatched junction nucleotides: 4. The CDR3 DNA reads TGTGCCAGCAGTTATTCCCGGGAGGGCACCGGGGAGCTGTTTTTT. Protein sequence: CASSYSREGTGELFF.

The rearrangement links TRBV7-3 to TRBJ1-1; 9 nucleotides agree with TRBD1. This CDR3 spans 14 amino acids. The trim removed 5 bases at V and 4 bases at J, leaving 5 bases unmatched. CDR1 SGHTA and CDR2 FQGTGA come from the germline V gene. The CDR3 is CASSQTGGGTEAFF. CDR3 bases: TGTGCCAGCAGCCAGACAGGGGGAGGCACTGAAGCTTTCTTT.

The J gene is TRBJ1-1, the V gene TRBV7-2; 10 bases are a match to TRBD1. Trimming took 5 bases from V and 4 from J; bases not matched to a gene: 4. The CDR3 totals 14 residues. CDR1 is SGHTA and CDR2 is FQGNSA in the germline V gene. The CDR3 spells CASSPGQGTTEAFF. The CDR3 DNA follows: TGTGCCAGCAGCCCGGGACAGGGGACCACTGAAGCTTTCTTT.

The V and J genes are TRBV2 and TRBJ1-1, with a possible D match to TRBD1 (5 bases). V was clipped by 1 base and J by 7 bases, with 10 bases between them. CDR1 and CDR2 from the germline V gene are SNHLY and FYNNEI. This CDR3 comprises 13 residues. The DNA for the CDR3 is TGTGCCAGCAGTGAAGTCTTGCAGGGTGAAGCTTTCTTT. Translating gives CASSEVLQGEAFF.

The chain couples TRBV2 to TRBJ1-4, with D possibly being TRBD1 (6 bases). Deletions cut 6 bases from V and 4 bases from J, with 15 bases between. This CDR3 region has 15 residues. Germline V gene sequence: CDR1 SNHLY, CDR2 FYNNEI. CDR3 region: CASRADRTLNEKLFF. As DNA, the CDR3 is TGTGCCAGCAGGGCAGACAGGACGCTTAATGAAAAACTGTTTTTT.

Only one count was recorded for this clone. J is TRBJ2-1 and V is TRBV4-1, with TRBD2 matching 12 bases. The germline V gene has CDR1 MGHRA and CDR2 YSYEKL. Germline trimming cut 5 bases from V and 9 bases from J; bases unmatched to any gene: 14. CDR3 length: 17 amino acids. In nucleotides, the CDR3 is TGCGCCAGCAGCAGCCTAGCGGGGGGGCCTTTATTTGGTGAGCAGTTCTTC. Translated: CASSSLAGGPLFGEQFF.

The V gene is TRBV27, the J gene TRBJ1-1, with unresolved D. The germline V gene has CDR1 MNHEY and CDR2 SMNVEV (reference sequence). The V end was cut by 5 bases, the J end by 6 bases, with 13 bases between. The CDR3 runs 13 residues. CDR3 protein: CASSPRDGSEAFF. The CDR3 DNA is TGTGCCAGCAGTCCCCGAGATGGTTCTGAAGCTTTCTTT.

This clone was seen a handful of times. The chain joins TRBV28 to TRBJ2-4; 8 nucleotides line up with TRBD2. V lost 2 bases and J lost 0; bases outside the gene matches: 6. The CDR3 runs to 17 residues. Germline loops: CDR1 MDHEN, CDR2 SYDVKM. The CDR3 loop is CASSLLSSGVAKNIQYF. The DNA for the CDR3 is TGTGCCAGCAGTTTACTTAGTAGCGGGGTAGCCAAAAACATTCAGTACTTC. Complete variable domain (other parts from reference TRBV28 and TRBJ2-4): DVKVTQSSRYLVKRTGEKVFLECVQDMDHENMFWYRQDPGLGLRLIYFSYDVKMKEKGDIPEGYSVSREKKERFSLILESASTNQTSMYLCASSLLSSGVAKNIQYFGAGTRLSVL.

This chain uses TRBV2 with TRBJ1-5, with TRBD1 matching over 7 bases. Germline values: CDR1 SNHLY, CDR2 FYNNEI. J gave up 6 bases and V 5 bases, and 10 bases lay outside the gene matches. The CDR3 consists of 15 residues. CDR3 protein: CASSLNTGAGQPQHF. DNA of the CDR3: TGTGCCAGCAGTCTAAATACAGGGGCGGGTCAGCCCCAGCATTTT.

As concerns this clone: The same CDR3 also results from other DNA sequences found in this sample. V is TRBV9 and J is TRBJ1-2, with D possibly being TRBD1 (5 bases). V was pared by 0 bases and J by 7 bases, with 10 bases between. The CDR3 loop spans 13 amino acids. Germline CDR1 reads SGDLS; CDR2 reads YYNGEE. CDR3 protein: CASSVVGAGGYTF. The CDR3 DNA reads as TGTGCCAGCAGCGTAGTAGGGGCCGGTGGCTACACCTTC. Full variable domain (rest looked up from reference TRBV9 and TRBJ1-2): DSGVTQTPKHLITATGQRVTLRCSPRSGDLSVYWYQQSLDQGLQFLIQYYNGEERAKGNILERFSAQQFPDLHSELNLSSLELGDSALYFCASSVVGAGGYTFGSGTRLTVV.

CDR3 coding DNA: TGTGCCAGTAGCTCGAGGGGGTACGGGACACTCTCCTACGAGCAGTACTTC. Translated, it gives CASSSRGYGTLSYEQYF. V usage is TRBV19 and J usage is TRBJ2-7; maybe TRBD1 (6 bases). This CDR3 spans 17 amino acids. V dropped 6 bases and J dropped 0 bases, with 21 bases sitting between them. Germline V CDR1 and CDR2: LNHDA, SQIVND (reference sequence).

The J gene is TRBJ2-7, the V gene TRBV4-1; the match to TRBD1 covers 8 bases. J lost 7 bases, V lost 0 bases, and 8 bases had no gene match. Germline CDR1 reads MGHRA; CDR2 reads YSYEKL. The CDR3 extends over 15 amino acids. CDR3 in DNA: TGCGCCAGCAGCCAAGAAGGGACAGGACCCCTGGAGCAGTACTTC. Its protein product is CASSQEGTGPLEQYF.